This passage covers 11 T cell receptor beta chains from one sample sequenced in a study of blood T cell repertoires in COVID-19. Produced via immunoSEQ multiplex PCR; TCRdb's table is partial and in-frame only. The sample has more than 50,000 clones; roughly four fifths are singletons. The material sequenced was peripheral blood. Source of these receptors: a woman in her fifties or sixties with acute or convalescent COVID-19.

The J gene is TRBJ2-7, the V gene TRBV7-2, with 10 bases fitting TRBD2. Per the germline V gene, CDR1 is SGHTA and CDR2 is FQGNSA. This CDR3 is 15 amino acids long. The V and J ends lost 5 bases and 2 bases, in that order; junction bases with no gene match: 6. CDR3 DNA sequence: TGTGCCAGCAGCCTGACTAGCGGGCCGGCCTACGAGCAGTACTTC. The encoded protein is CASSLTSGPAYEQYF.

J is TRBJ1-5 and V is TRBV19, with TRBD1 matching over 11 bases. Germline loops: CDR1 LNHDA, CDR2 SQIVND (reference sequence). V shed 7 bases, J shed 4 bases, and the junction held 12 bases outside the gene matches. The CDR3 extends over 17 amino acids. CDR3 coding DNA: TGTGCCAGTACCCTTATGGGGACAGGGGGGACAAATCAGCCCCAGCATTTT. The encoded protein is CASTLMGTGGTNQPQHF.

This clone was counted a single time. The chain has TRBV7-3 and TRBJ1-1; 10 bases fit TRBD1. CDR1 and CDR2 (germline): SGHTA, FQGTGA. V was pared by 5 bases and J by 11 bases, with 5 bases of the junction left unmatched. The CDR3 is 12 residues long. Written as DNA, the CDR3 is TGTGCCAGCAGCCCGGGACAGGGGATGGCTTTCTTT. This codes for CASSPGQGMAFF.

A single count supports this clone. The rearrangement joins TRBV5-1 to TRBJ2-5; 8 bases are a match to TRBD1. There are 17 residues in the CDR3. CDR1 and CDR2 (germline): SGHRS, YFSETQ. Germline trimming cut 7 bases from V and 5 bases from J; bases unmatched to any gene: 19. This CDR3 reads CASPFHKPGQARETQYF. CDR3 bases: TGCGCCAGCCCCTTCCATAAACCGGGACAGGCCAGGGAGACCCAGTACTTC.

The chain is built from TRBV30 and TRBJ2-5, with TRBD1 matching 7 bases. Trimming removed 0 bases from V and 2 bases from J; junction bases left unmatched: 6. The CDR3 runs 15 residues. CDR1 and CDR2 from the germline V gene are GTSNPN and SVGIG (reference sequence). The CDR3 region is CAWSVTTGAQETQYF. CDR3 nucleotide sequence: TGTGCCTGGAGTGTCACCACAGGGGCTCAAGAGACCCAGTACTTC.

The chain joins TRBV2 to TRBJ1-3, with TRBD1 identical over 8 bases. The CDR3 runs 15 residues. Losses at the gene ends were 6 bases for V and 5 bases for J; bases not matched to a gene: 9. Germline V gene lookup returns CDR1 SNHLY and CDR2 FYNNEI. The CDR3 spells CASSPGQGARNTIYF. CDR3 DNA sequence: TGTGCCAGCAGCCCCGGACAGGGCGCGAGAAACACCATATATTTT.

A few counts support this clone. The gene calls are TRBV27 and TRBJ1-4, with D possibly TRBD1 on 6 matching bases. V was cut by 11 bases and J by 2 bases, with 15 bases left in between. Germline assignment: CDR1 MNHEY and CDR2 SMNVEV (reference sequence). CDR3 size: 14 residues. CDR3: CAGPRGATNEKLFF. In DNA, the CDR3 is TGTGCCGGCCCTCGGGGGGCGACTAATGAAAAACTGTTTTTT.

The V and J genes are TRBV5-4 and TRBJ1-1; D may be TRBD1 (6 bases). Trimming took 1 base from V and 5 from J, leaving 12 bases between them. Looked up from germline, CDR1 is SGHNT and CDR2 is YYREEE (reference sequence). This CDR3 has 14 residues. The CDR3 loop reads CASSLQGWKTEAFF. DNA of the CDR3: TGTGCCAGCAGCTTGCAGGGGTGGAAGACTGAAGCTTTCTTT.

This chain joins TRBV6-1 and TRBJ2-7, with a possible D match to TRBD1 (6 bases). This CDR3 is 14 amino acids long. Trimming shortened V by 3 bases and J by 3 bases, and 12 bases separated the two germline ends. Germline loops: CDR1 MNHNS, CDR2 SASEGT. Here the CDR3 reads CASSDLTGHYEQYF. In DNA, the CDR3 is TGTGCCAGCAGTGACCTTACAGGGCACTACGAGCAGTACTTC.

V is TRBV18 and J is TRBJ2-2, with 10 bases lining up with TRBD2. The CDR3 has 16 amino acids. Germline CDR1 is KGHSH and CDR2 is LQKENI. The junction had 5 bases not matched to a gene; V was cut back by 6 bases and J by 1 base. The CDR3 here is CASSSSGGLNTGELFF. CDR3 sequence (DNA): TGTGCCAGCTCGTCTAGCGGGGGATTGAACACCGGGGAGCTGTTTTTT.

The chain employs TRBV12-2 and TRBJ1-2. TRBV12-2 counts as a pseudogene. The CDR3 covers 18 residues. In nucleotides, the CDR3 is TGTGCAAGTCGCTTAGCGCGGGATACCGGGAGGGGGGACTATGGCTACACCTTC. This codes for CASRLARDTGRGDYGYTF.